A single sample is the source of the 25 T cell receptor beta chains below, sequenced in a study of OX40 agonist ivuxolimab in advanced cancers. Generated by immunoSEQ multiplex PCR, the TCRdb table keeps only in-frame clones and is missing some. Among approximately 12,000 clones listed, 80% to 95% were seen once. Material: CD4+ or CD8+ T cells sorted from blood, obtained in a trial of the OX40 agonist ivuxolimab. The receptor source for this set is an adult with an advanced solid tumor such as melanoma, head and neck, liver or kidney cancer.

This sequence joins TRBV29-1 and TRBJ2-6; perhaps D is TRBD1 or TRBD2 (5 bases each). Trimming left V 5 bases short and J 1 base short, with 12 bases between. This CDR3 is 15 amino acids long. Germline V lookup: CDR1 SQVTM, CDR2 ANQGSEA. In DNA, the CDR3 is TGCAGCGTTTCCGGGACCGAATCTGGGGCCAACGTCCTGACTTTC. It yields the protein CSVSGTESGANVLTF.

This chain links TRBV13 with TRBJ2-2; 8 positions match TRBD2. Germline values: CDR1 PRHDT, CDR2 FYEKMQ (reference sequence). There are 16 residues in the CDR3. The trim removed 4 bases at V and 6 bases at J, leaving 10 bases unmatched. CDR3 amino acids: CASSSTSGGGAGELFF. The CDR3 DNA sequence: TGTGCCAGCAGCTCCACAAGCGGGGGCGGGGCCGGGGAGCTGTTTTTT. Based on the CDR3 plus reference TRBV13 and TRBJ2-2, the full variable domain is AAGVIQSPRHLIKEKRETATLKCYPIPRHDTVYWYQQGPGQDPQFLISFYEKMQSDKGSIPDRFSAQQFSDYHSELNMSSLELGDSALYFCASSSTSGGGAGELFFGEGSRLTVL.

The chain combines TRBV4-1 with TRBJ1-4, with D tentatively TRBD1 (6 bases). Germline CDR1 MGHRA, CDR2 YSYEKL. Deletions cut 3 bases from V and 7 bases from J, with 15 bases between. This CDR3 is built from 15 residues. CDR3 sequence reads: CASSHYRDLGEKLFF. The CDR3, as DNA: TGCGCCAGCAGCCATTACAGGGATCTTGGTGAAAAACTGTTTTTT.

The rearrangement uses TRBV6-1 and TRBJ2-1; 8 bases map to TRBD2. This CDR3 has 15 residues. V gave up 2 bases and J gave up 2 bases; unmatched junction bases: 2. CDR1 is MNHNS and CDR2 is SASEGT in the germline V gene. In nucleotides, the CDR3 is TGTGCCAGCAGTGAAAATAGCGGGACCTACAATGAGCAGTTCTTC. Protein sequence: CASSENSGTYNEQFF.

The chain uses TRBV5-1 and TRBJ1-1, with a possible D match to TRBD1 (6 bases). The CDR3 spans 11 residues. V was pared by 6 bases and J by 6 bases, with 9 bases between. The germline V gene encodes CDR1 SGHRS and CDR2 YFSETQ. CDR3 DNA: TGCGCCAGCAAGGAGGGGGCTGAAGCTTTCTTT. It is translated as CASKEGAEAFF.

This clone was recorded once. This chain joins TRBV7-3 and TRBJ2-7; D gene uncertain. V shed 1 base and J shed 0 bases, with 4 bases lying between them. The CDR3 covers 13 residues. Germline assignment: CDR1 SGHTA and CDR2 FQGTGA. DNA of the CDR3: TGTGCCAGCAGCTTAAGGCCCTCCTACGAGCAGTACTTC. It specifies CASSLRPSYEQYF. Looking up the rest from reference TRBV7-3 and TRBJ2-7 gives the full variable domain: GAGVSQTPSNKVTEKGKYVELRCDPISGHTALYWYRQSLGQGPEFLIYFQGTGAADDSGLPNDRFFAVRPEGSVSTLKIQRTERGDSAVYLCASSLRPSYEQYFGPGTRLTVT.

The J gene is TRBJ2-1, the V gene TRBV4-1; 10 nucleotides align to TRBD2. Germline V lookup: CDR1 MGHRA, CDR2 YSYEKL. Losses at the gene ends were 2 bases for V and 4 bases for J; bases not matched to a gene: 5. The CDR3 spans 16 residues. Here the CDR3 reads CASSQRAGGYYNEQFF. The CDR3 bases are TGCGCCAGCAGCCAAAGAGCGGGGGGGTATTACAATGAGCAGTTCTTC.

V gene TRBV6-5 combines with J gene TRBJ2-7, with a possible D match to TRBD2 (7 bases). The germline gives CDR1 MNHEY, CDR2 SVGAGI. The CDR3 has 16 residues. Trimming took off 2 bases at V and 1 base at J, with 15 bases between the two ends. The CDR3 region has the DNA TGTGCCAGCAGTTACATGGGGGGGCGACAGTCCTACGAGCAGTACTTC. This encodes CASSYMGGRQSYEQYF.

The chain links TRBV5-1 to TRBJ2-1; no definite D call. V dropped 1 base and J dropped 3 bases, with 2 bases sitting between them. The length of the CDR3 is 12 residues. Germline V CDR1 and CDR2: SGHRS, YFSETQ. CDR3 sequence: CASSLRYNEQFF. For the CDR3, the DNA is TGCGCCAGCAGCTTGCGCTACAATGAGCAGTTCTTC.

The V gene is TRBV30, the J gene TRBJ2-7, with D unresolved. The CDR3 is 12 amino acids. V lost 0 bases and J lost 1, with 4 bases in between. Germline CDR1 GTSNPN, CDR2 SVGIG (reference sequence). The CDR3 region has the DNA TGTGCCTGGAGTGTTGGATCCTACGAGCAGTACTTC. The encoded protein is CAWSVGSYEQYF.

This clone was counted once. The V gene is TRBV6-5, the J gene TRBJ1-5, with 7 bases identical to TRBD1. The germline V gene has CDR1 MNHEY and CDR2 SVGAGI. The CDR3 has 15 amino acids. Trimming cost V 5 bases and J 2 bases; bases outside gene matches: 6. The CDR3 sequence: CASSTGAEGNQPQHF. CDR3 coding DNA: TGTGCCAGCAGTACAGGGGCCGAGGGCAATCAGCCCCAGCATTTT.

This clone was seen once. This chain links TRBV9 with TRBJ2-3, with 15 nucleotides matching TRBD2. This CDR3 is built from 16 residues. The V gene's germline CDR1 is SGDLS and CDR2 YYNGEE. After removal of 3 bases from V and 3 bases from J, the junction contained 2 bases not matched to a gene. CDR3 sequence (DNA): TGTGCCAGCAGCGGGACTAGCGGGAGGGAAACAGATACGCAGTATTTT. Translated: CASSGTSGRETDTQYF.

The chain employs TRBV29-1 and TRBJ2-6; D is unclear. The CDR3 is 13 residues long. Germline lookup yields CDR1 SQVTM and CDR2 ANQGSEA. The germline V and J ends were trimmed by 7 bases and 2 bases, with 9 bases remaining between them. For the CDR3, the DNA is TGCAGCGCGACGGGTACTGGGGCCAACGTCCTGACTTTC. Translated, it gives CSATGTGANVLTF.

The genes are TRBV7-9 and TRBJ1-4; D call uncertain. This CDR3 is built from 15 residues. Germline-derived CDR1 and CDR2 are SEHNR and FQNEAQ (reference sequence). The ends were cut back, 1 base at V and 8 bases at J, with 14 bases in the middle. DNA of the CDR3: TGTGCCAGCAGCTTAGTAGAGGGTCATGAGGAAAAACTGTTTTTT. This translates into CASSLVEGHEEKLFF.

The chain recombines TRBV7-2 with TRBJ1-5, with D possibly matching TRBD1 (5 bases). The CDR3 consists of 14 residues. Germline loops: CDR1 SGHTA, CDR2 FQGNSA. The CDR3 bases are TGTGCTACTTCAAAGGCAGGGTTGGGTCAGCCCCAGCATTTT. Translated, it gives CATSKAGLGQPQHF.

The chain is built from TRBV6-6 and TRBJ2-6, with TRBD2 as a possible D gene (5 bases). Germline V gene data show CDR1 as MNHNY and CDR2 as SVGAGI (reference sequence). Trimming shortened V by 0 bases and J by 4 bases, and 10 bases separated the two germline ends. This CDR3 spans 16 amino acids. CDR3 in amino acids: CASSYSARGGANVLTF. CDR3 DNA: TGTGCCAGCAGTTACTCGGCTCGGGGAGGGGCCAACGTCCTGACTTTC.

This clone was observed once. CDR3: CASYGGDFPDEQYF. Written as DNA, the CDR3 is TGTGCCAGCTACGGGGGGGACTTTCCTGACGAGCAGTACTTC. This chain joins TRBV11-2 and TRBJ2-7, with 8 positions matching TRBD2. CDR1 is SGHAT and CDR2 is FQNNGV in the germline V gene. This CDR3 is built from 14 residues. Trimming at V came to 8 bases and at J to 5 bases, leaving 11 bases not matched to a gene.

This rearrangement joins TRBV10-3 to TRBJ2-7, with TRBD2 identical over 7 bases. J lost 2 bases, V lost 0 bases, and 4 bases had no gene match. The CDR3 has 15 residues. CDR1 ENHRY and CDR2 SYGVKD come from the germline V gene. The CDR3 nucleotides read TGTGCCATCAGTGAGTCTGGGGGGAGGGCCTACGAGCAGTACTTC. It is translated as CAISESGGRAYEQYF.

This rearrangement joins TRBV10-1 to TRBJ2-3; D gene ambiguous. CDR1 WNHNN and CDR2 SYGVQD come from the germline V gene (reference sequence). The CDR3 covers 15 residues. The V end lost 10 bases, the J end lost 2 bases, and 19 bases lay between the germline ends. CDR3 DNA sequence: TGCGCCAACCCTTGGAGAAGAACGGACACAGATACGCAGTATTTT. It specifies CANPWRRTDTDTQYF.

The CDR3 loop is CATSKGQGANYGYTF. CDR3 DNA: TGTGCCACCAGTAAGGGACAGGGGGCTAACTATGGCTACACCTTC. The chain links TRBV15 to TRBJ1-2; 11 bases are a match to TRBD1. The CDR3 has 15 amino acids. The V gene's germline CDR1 is LNHNV and CDR2 YYDKDF (reference sequence). The V gene end was trimmed by 6 bases and the J gene end by 0 bases; junction bases not matched to a gene: 3.

In this sample, this clone turned up once. The chain is built from TRBV6-5 and TRBJ1-2; D is undetermined. V gave up 5 bases and J gave up 6 bases, with 13 bases separating them. The CDR3 has 13 residues. Germline-derived CDR1 and CDR2 are MNHEY and SVGAGI. The CDR3 DNA is TGTGCCAGCAGTACAACCCGGTCGGATGGCTACACCTTC. This gives the protein CASSTTRSDGYTF.

The chain combines TRBV7-9 with TRBJ2-1; no reliable D call. V gave up 6 bases and J gave up 4 bases, with 10 bases separating them. CDR1 is SEHNR, CDR2 FQNEAQ, per germline (reference sequence). The CDR3 is 13 amino acids. CDR3 coding DNA: TGTGCCAGCAGACATCCCGATTACAATGAGCAGTTCTTC. It yields the protein CASRHPDYNEQFF.

The sample holds one count of this clone. This chain joins TRBV6-5 and TRBJ1-1; D is ambiguous. This CDR3 contains 13 residues. Trimming removed 6 bases from V and 3 bases from J, with 11 bases in between. Germline V gene data show CDR1 as MNHEY and CDR2 as SVGAGI. CDR3 nucleotides: TGTGCCAGCAGCCGAGGGAGTTACACTGAAGCTTTCTTT. Translating it yields CASSRGSYTEAFF.

The CDR3 reads CASSAASGGSSYEQYF. The CDR3 DNA is TGTGCCAGCAGCGCGGCTAGCGGAGGGAGCTCCTACGAGCAGTACTTC. The V and J genes are TRBV9 and TRBJ2-7; TRBD2 matches 7 bases. From germline, CDR1 is SGDLS and CDR2 YYNGEE. Trimming cost V 3 bases and J 0 bases; bases outside gene matches: 9. CDR3 length equals 16 residues.

This rearrangement joins TRBV7-6 to TRBJ1-3; 7 positions match TRBD1. CDR3 length: 15 residues. Germline loops: CDR1 SGHVS, CDR2 FNYEAQ. V lost 1 base and J lost 0; bases outside the gene matches: 0. CDR3 coding DNA: TGTGCCAGCAGCTTAGACAGGGGCTCTGGAAACACCATATATTTT. Translation: CASSLDRGSGNTIYF.